Below are 13 T cell receptor beta chains sequenced from a single sample in a study of T cells in Graves' hyperthyroidism and ophthalmopathy. RNA transcripts served as the template for amplifying TCR beta CDR3 regions. The HTBI primer set drove a first-round RT-PCR of the TCR CDR3. TCRdb reprocessed the multiplex PCR reads via MiXCR and lists one record per CDR3 protein. The top ten hold about 8.2% of the sample, which has a few hundred thousand distinct CDR3 sequences, roughly 46% seen once. Sequenced sample: peripheral blood or thyroid tissue (not recorded which). Source of these receptors: a woman aged 18 to 35 with Graves' hyperthyroidism.

V gene TRBV29-1 combines with J gene TRBJ2-5; D gene unclear. The CDR3 consists of 11 residues. Trimming pared 8 bases from V and 2 bases from J, leaving 9 bases between. The germline gives CDR1 SQVTM, CDR2 ANQGSEA. The CDR3 bases are TGCAGCTTACGCCGGCAAGAGACCCAGTACTTC. It is translated as CSLRRQETQYF.

This clonotype showed up just a few times. V gene TRBV11-2 combines with J gene TRBJ1-1; D not resolved. The V and J ends lost 3 bases and 5 bases respectively, with 10 bases between them. Germline lookup yields CDR1 SGHAT and CDR2 FQNNGV. The CDR3 contains 13 residues. The CDR3 protein is CASSFGMGTEAFF. In DNA form, the CDR3 reads TGTGCCAGCAGCTTTGGGATGGGGACTGAAGCTTTCTTT. Full variable domain (remainder filled in from reference TRBV11-2 and TRBJ1-1): EAGVAQSPRYKIIEKRQSVAFWCNPISGHATLYWYQQILGQGPKLLIQFQNNGVVDDSQLPKDRFSAERLKGVDSTLKIQPAKLEDSAVYLCASSFGMGTEAFFGQGTRLTVV.

The sample holds a few counts of this clonotype. The chain uses TRBV19 and TRBJ2-5; 7 nucleotides match TRBD2. Germline CDR1 reads LNHDA; CDR2 reads SQIVND (reference sequence). The CDR3 totals 13 residues. The V gene end was trimmed by 6 bases and the J gene end by 1 base; junction bases not matched to a gene: 2. CDR3 protein: CASRGGSQETQYF. The CDR3 DNA sequence: TGTGCCAGTAGGGGCGGGAGCCAAGAGACCCAGTACTTC.

This clonotype was observed at least ten times. The chain carries TRBV10-3 and TRBJ1-5; the match to TRBD1 covers 10 bases. CDR3 length: 17 residues. Germline V lookup: CDR1 ENHRY, CDR2 SYGVKD. V was pared by 4 bases and J by 2 bases, with 8 bases of the junction left unmatched. CDR3 region: CAISARPGTGGNQPQHF. The DNA for the CDR3 is TGTGCCATCAGTGCTCGTCCCGGGACAGGGGGCAATCAGCCCCAGCATTTT.

This clonotype was observed once. The junction departs from germline at one end; a sequencing error may be responsible. This chain uses TRBV20-1 with TRBJ1-2; D remains unclear. This CDR3 region has 8 residues. CDR1 is DFQATT, CDR2 SNEGSKA, per germline (reference sequence). CDR3 DNA: TGCAGTGCTACGAGGGATGGCTTC. This translates into CSATRDGF.

This rearrangement joins TRBV15 to TRBJ2-7; D may be TRBD1 or TRBD2 (5 bases each). Trimming left V 3 bases short and J 1 base short, with 28 bases between. Germline V gene data show CDR1 as LNHNV and CDR2 as YYDKDF (reference sequence). The CDR3 loop spans 20 amino acids. CDR3 sequence (DNA): TGTGCCACCAGCAGCGACCTTGGTTTAGGCCTCGAGGGGCGATCCTACGAGCAGTACTTC. Its translation: CATSSDLGLGLEGRSYEQYF.

The V and J genes are TRBV7-9 and TRBJ2-6, with TRBD2 identical over 9 bases. V lost 5 bases and J lost 5; bases outside the gene matches: 7. Germline CDR1 reads SEHNR; CDR2 reads FQNEAQ (reference sequence). The CDR3 totals 16 residues. CDR3 amino acids: CASSQASGIRANVLTF. The CDR3 region has the DNA TGTGCCAGCAGCCAAGCTAGCGGGATCAGGGCCAACGTCCTGACTTTC.

This clonotype was counted ten times or more. V is TRBV24-1 and J is TRBJ1-5; the D gene is possibly TRBD1 (5 bases). Germline V lookup: CDR1 KGHDR, CDR2 SFDVKD. CDR3 size: 14 residues. V was trimmed by 3 bases and J by 5 bases, leaving 10 bases between them. The chain's CDR3 is CATSDVDRYQPQHF. Written as DNA, the CDR3 is TGTGCCACCAGTGATGTCGACAGATATCAGCCCCAGCATTTT.

This sequence joins TRBV20-1 and TRBJ2-7; D may be TRBD2 (5 bases). Trimming removed 3 bases from V and 1 base from J, with 10 bases in between. The germline V gene encodes CDR1 DFQATT and CDR2 SNEGSKA (reference sequence). The CDR3 consists of 13 residues. CDR3 region: CSASIGESYEQYF. The CDR3 nucleotides read TGCAGTGCTAGCATCGGGGAATCCTACGAGCAGTACTTC.

In its sample, this clonotype was seen many times. The V and J genes are TRBV29-1 and TRBJ1-2, with 8 bases aligning to TRBD1. Trimming at V came to 4 bases and at J to 8 bases, leaving 9 bases not matched to a gene. CDR3 length equals 13 residues. Per germline, CDR1 SQVTM and CDR2 ANQGSEA. This CDR3 reads CSVGHQSGGGYTF. CDR3 in DNA: TGCAGCGTTGGGCACCAGTCAGGGGGCGGCTACACCTTC.

This clonotype was recorded once. The V and J genes are TRBV29-1 and TRBJ1-2, with 9 bases lining up with TRBD1. V trimming: 5 bases; J trimming: 8 bases; junction bases outside the gene matches: 6. Germline CDR1 and CDR2: SQVTM and ANQGSEA. This CDR3 region has 12 residues. The CDR3 spells CSVRDRERGYTF. In DNA form, the CDR3 reads TGCAGCGTTCGGGACAGGGAGCGGGGCTACACCTTC.

This clonotype was counted ten times or more. This sequence joins TRBV29-1 and TRBJ1-2; no clear D. Germline assignment: CDR1 SQVTM and CDR2 ANQGSEA. V was cut by 3 bases and J by 3 bases, with 8 bases left in between. CDR3 size: 12 residues. CDR3 coding DNA: TGCAGCGTTGAGGCCAGCTACTATGGCTACACCTTC. Translation gives CSVEASYYGYTF.

This clonotype was counted only a few times. The J gene is TRBJ1-2, the V gene TRBV20-1, with a possible D match to TRBD1 (5 bases). The V end was cut by 5 bases, the J end by 3 bases, with 10 bases between. The CDR3 sequence is 12 residues long. Germline V lookup: CDR1 DFQATT, CDR2 SNEGSKA (reference sequence). The CDR3 DNA is TGCAGTGCTCCCGACAGCCACTATGGCTACACCTTC. Residues: CSAPDSHYGYTF.